The rows below give T cell receptor beta chains drawn from one sample of a study of long-term antiretroviral therapy in people with HIV. This table comes from immunoSEQ multiplex PCR, and its TCRdb copy is limited to in-frame clones, with some not included. The table has about 28,000 clones, 70% to 90% seen once. The sequenced sample was unsorted PBMCs, obtained 1.8 years after starting antiretroviral therapy. The receptor source for this set is a woman between 18 and 30 years old with HIV. CDR3s include the opening cysteine and the closing phenylalanine or tryptophan. A D gene is named only where the DNA matches it firmly. The size of a clone is reported for some rows only, either as once, few or many, or as a class for expanded clones.

TRBJ1-2,NA,TRBV4-1,NA,CASSQENLAGDKGYTF,TGCGCCAGCAGCCAAGAAAATTTGGCAGGGGATAAGGGCTACACCTTC
TRBJ1-1,NA,TRBV7-9,NA,CASSLGVQGGGTEAFF,TGTGCCAGCAGCTTAGGAGTCCAGGGAGGAGGGACTGAAGCTTTCTTT
TRBJ2-2,NA,TRBV4-1,TRBD1,CASSQGTGGAGELFF,TGCGCCAGCAGCCAAGGGACAGGGGGTGCCGGGGAGCTGTTTTTT
TRBJ2-7,once,TRBV5-6,NA,CASSLEAREQYF,TGTGCCAGCAGCTTGGAGGCGCGTGAGCAGTACTTC
TRBJ1-4,NA,TRBV9,NA,CASSVTTYGEKLFF,TGTGCCAGCAGCGTAACGACATATGGTGAAAAACTGTTTTTT
TRBJ2-6,NA,TRBV10-3,TRBD2,CAISESNGGAGANVLTF,TGTGCCATCAGTGAGTCTAACGGGGGGGCTGGGGCCAACGTCCTGACTTTC
TRBJ2-3,NA,TRBV25-1,NA,CASSEYVLTDTQYF,TGTGCCAGCAGTGAATACGTCTTGACAGATACGCAGTATTTT
TRBJ1-2,NA,TRBV6-1,TRBD1,CASSPGTGGYYGYTF,TGTGCCAGCAGCCCGGGGACAGGGGGATACTATGGCTACACCTTC
TRBJ2-2,NA,TRBV19,TRBD1,CASSIRGGPGELFF,TGTGCCAGTAGTATACGAGGGGGCCCCGGGGAGCTGTTTTTT
TRBJ1-1,NA,TRBV28,NA,CASGTERAFF,TGTGCCAGCGGGACGGAACGCGCTTTCTTT
TRBJ1-4,few,TRBV28,NA,CASTPPTNEKLFF,TGTGCCAGCACCCCTCCAACTAATGAAAAACTGTTTTTT
TRBJ1-3,NA,TRBV18,NA,CASSPLPGTDAGNTIYF,TGTGCCAGCTCACCACTGCCGGGGACCGATGCTGGAAACACCATATATTTT
TRBJ2-7,NA,TRBV18,NA,CASSNRIGEQYF,TGTGCCAGCTCCAATAGAATCGGCGAGCAGTACTTC
TRBJ2-2,NA,TRBV27,NA,CASSLIGTANTGELFF,TGTGCCAGCAGTCTCATCGGGACGGCGAACACCGGGGAGCTGTTTTTT
TRBJ1-2,NA,TRBV4-3,NA,CASSRTKGSRGLGYGYTF,TGCGCCAGCAGCCGTACGAAGGGGTCACGCGGTCTGGGTTATGGCTACACCTTC
TRBJ2-7,NA,TRBV13,TRBD2,CASSSRTSGSHEQYF,TGTGCCAGCAGCTCGCGGACTAGCGGGAGCCACGAGCAGTACTTC
TRBJ2-5,NA,TRBV6-5,NA,CASSLRRGGETQYF,TGTGCCAGCAGCCTCAGGAGGGGCGGAGAGACCCAGTACTTC
TRBJ2-5,NA,TRBV6-6,NA,CASSQPFDGKETQYF,TGTGCCAGCAGCCAACCCTTTGACGGTAAAGAGACCCAGTACTTC
TRBJ1-5,NA,TRBV5-6,NA,CASSLGGQELNQPQHF,TGTGCCAGCAGCTTGGGGGGGCAGGAGCTCAATCAGCCCCAGCATTTT
TRBJ1-1,once,TRBV13,TRBD1,CASSAWTGENTEAFF,TGTGCCAGCAGCGCATGGACAGGGGAGAACACTGAAGCTTTCTTT
TRBJ2-1,NA,TRBV4-3,NA,CASSPGGREGAARDEQFF,TGCGCCAGCAGCCCCGGAGGACGGGAGGGGGCCGCTAGAGATGAGCAGTTCTTC
TRBJ1-4,once,TRBV28,NA,CASSTRPSGSEKLFF,TGTGCCAGCAGTACACGACCGAGTGGGAGTGAAAAACTGTTTTTT
TRBJ1-6,NA,TRBV18,TRBD1,CASSPYGQAKLNSPLHF,TGTGCCAGCTCACCATATGGACAGGCGAAGCTTAATTCACCCCTCCACTTT
TRBJ2-6,NA,TRBV5-1,TRBD1,CASSLDRDSLTGANVLTF,TGCGCCAGCAGCTTGGACCGGGACAGCCTTACTGGGGCCAACGTCCTGACTTTC
TRBJ2-7,NA,TRBV10-2,NA,CASSEFRVHEQYF,TGCGCCAGCAGTGAGTTCAGGGTCCACGAGCAGTACTTC
TRBJ1-1,few,TRBV19,NA,CASSTGLNTEAFF,TGTGCCAGTAGTACCGGGCTGAACACTGAAGCTTTCTTT
TRBJ1-2,NA,TRBV9,NA,CATKTTSGGYTF,TGTGCCACCAAAACCACTAGCGGCGGCTACACCTTC
TRBJ1-4,NA,TRBV7-6,NA,CASSLAPVALGEKLFF,TGTGCCAGCAGCTTAGCCCCGGTAGCTCTCGGTGAAAAACTGTTTTTT
TRBJ2-1,NA,TRBV27,NA,CASRVMTTNNEQFF,TGTGCCAGCAGAGTTATGACTACCAACAATGAGCAGTTCTTC
TRBJ2-5,once,TRBV28,TRBD1,CASSFRTGVETQYF,TGTGCCAGCAGTTTTAGGACAGGGGTAGAGACCCAGTACTTC
TRBJ1-1,NA,TRBV4-3,NA,CASSQDRMRTEAFF,TGCGCCAGCAGCCAAGACCGGATGAGGACTGAAGCTTTCTTT
TRBJ2-7,NA,TRBV5-4,NA,CASSLAGGASYEQYF,TGTGCCAGCAGCTTGGCAGGCGGGGCCTCCTACGAGCAGTACTTC
TRBJ2-7,NA,TRBV27,NA,CASSFGDEQYF,TGTGCCAGCAGTTTTGGGGACGAGCAGTACTTC
TRBJ2-5,NA,TRBV28,TRBD1,CASSLEGGAGLETQYF,TGTGCCAGCAGTTTAGAAGGGGGCGCAGGATTAGAGACCCAGTACTTC
TRBJ2-3,NA,TRBV11-2,NA,CASSRNPTDTQYF,TGTGCCAGCAGTCGGAACCCCACAGATACGCAGTATTTT
TRBJ1-2,NA,TRBV19,NA,CASTDRPPNYGYTF,TGTGCCAGTACAGACAGGCCCCCTAACTATGGCTACACCTTC
TRBJ1-1,NA,TRBV7-2,NA,CASSLEQGMNTEAFF,TGTGCCAGCAGCTTAGAACAGGGTATGAACACTGAAGCTTTCTTT
TRBJ2-1,NA,TRBV10-1,TRBD2,CASSDLERGPRSYNEQFF,TGCGCCAGCAGTGATTTGGAGCGGGGCCCCCGCTCCTACAATGAGCAGTTCTTC
TRBJ1-2,NA,TRBV10-3,TRBD1,CAIGDRAQYGYTF,TGTGCCATCGGAGACAGGGCCCAGTATGGCTACACCTTC
TRBJ2-1,NA,TRBV11-2,NA,CASSFPRYNEQFF,TGTGCCAGCAGCTTCCCCCGTTACAATGAGCAGTTCTTC
TRBJ2-1,NA,TRBV7-2,NA,CASSLVLMYSKQFF,TGTGCCAGCAGCTTAGTGCTTATGTACAGTAAGCAGTTCTTC
TRBJ2-3,NA,TRBV28,TRBD1,CASTPPGTGGTDTQYF,TGTGCCAGCACTCCACCCGGGACAGGGGGAACAGATACGCAGTATTTT
TRBJ1-5,NA,TRBV7-2,NA,CASSLLSNQPQHF,TGTGCCAGCAGCTTACTGAGCAATCAGCCCCAGCATTTT
TRBJ2-7,NA,TRBV6-1,TRBD2,CASRGRTSGAYEQYF,TGTGCCAGCAGAGGGAGGACTAGCGGAGCCTACGAGCAGTACTTC
TRBJ2-1,NA,TRBV7-9,TRBD1,CASSLGRQGNIYNEQFF,TGTGCCAGCAGCTTAGGACGACAGGGGAATATCTACAATGAGCAGTTCTTC
TRBJ1-1,once,TRBV11-2,TRBD1,CASSPRTGLYEAFF,TGTGCCAGCAGCCCAAGGACAGGCCTTTATGAAGCTTTCTTT
TRBJ1-5,NA,TRBV25-1,NA,CASSQGFNQPQHF,TGTGCCAGCAGTCAGGGATTCAATCAGCCCCAGCATTTT